This T cell receptor beta chain was captured by sequencing in a study of human T cells and chemical hapten exposure. Study observations and caveats: Expanded TCRs made up significantly more big CDR3 similarity clusters than controls did.

The junction had 9 bases not matched to a gene; V was cut back by 2 bases and J by 1 base. Germline V gene sequence: CDR1 DFQATT, CDR2 SNEGSKA (reference sequence). The CDR3 extends over 16 amino acids. TCRdb passed the RACE reads through MiXCR, listing each CDR3 protein once. This table has some 380,000 distinct CDR3 sequences, about 4.8% appearing once. A remark on this clonotype: Its antigen is undetermined.

The time point denotes: patch test 1, 2 weeks after DPC sensitization. The sample's treatment: therapeutic diphenylcyclopropenone sensitization with weekly scalp DPC. Sample donors consisted of patients with alopecia, aged 18 to 70 years, who were suitable for DPC. The specimen was whole blood, collected in connection with sensitization to the hapten diphenylcyclopropenone (DPC). The TCR sequence derives from a woman between 45 and 65 years old with alopecia areata. Some clones in this sample may be carry-over from other donors' samples. The chain recombines TRBV20-1 with TRBJ2-3, with 7 bases that match TRBD2. CDR3 residues: CSARTWQGGGTDTQYF. The CDR3 coding sequence is TGCAGTGCTAGAACGTGGCAGGGAGGGGGCACAGATACGCAGTATTTT.